These T cell receptor beta chains were read from a single sample in a study of graft-versus-host responses after intestinal transplantation. Sequenced by immunoSEQ multiplex PCR; TCRdb stores in-frame clones only, minus some. The sample yields approximately 9,300 clones, roughly 27% seen once. The sequencing used alloreactive CD4+ T cells from a mixed lymphocyte reaction culture, collected before intestinal transplant. The origin of the receptors is a human patient who received an intestinal transplant. The CDR3 runs from the conserved cysteine through the conserved F or W. A D gene is named only where the DNA matches it firmly. Clone sizes are given selectively: once, few, many, or a class where the clone is expanded.

V gene	D gene	J gene	clone size	CDR3 protein
TRBV19	.	TRBJ2-1	.	CASRQGYNEQFF
TRBV2	TRBD2	TRBJ2-5	few	CASSFGAGGTQYF
TRBV27	.	TRBJ2-7	medium-sized	CASSLSGTPSYEQYF
TRBV7-9	TRBD1	TRBJ2-1	.	CASSLAKGQVSYNEQFF
TRBV11-2	.	TRBJ1-1	.	CASSLGLKAFF
TRBV7-9	TRBD2	TRBJ2-2	.	CASSYSGRDTGELFF
TRBV19	TRBD2	TRBJ2-1	medium-sized	CASSISGRNEQFF
TRBV7-3	.	TRBJ2-3	.	CASSLFSTDTQYF
TRBV6-1	.	TRBJ2-7	medium-sized	CACTLEVPYEQYF
TRBV27	.	TRBJ1-1	.	CASRWGALNTEAFF
TRBV28	.	TRBJ1-1	medium-sized	CASSLEVRVGINTEAFF
TRBV29-1	TRBD1	TRBJ1-2	few	CSVSMRRTGWTYGYTF
TRBV11-2	TRBD1	TRBJ2-5	.	CASSLGHRGRETQYF
TRBV9	.	TRBJ2-7	.	CASSVGTGFSYEQYF
TRBV9	.	TRBJ2-7	medium-sized	CASSVEGETSYEQYF
TRBV10-1	TRBD1	TRBJ2-1	few	CASSESGTGSEQFF
TRBV6-6	.	.	few	CASSLIPEPSYEQYF
TRBV19	TRBD2	TRBJ2-3	.	CASSPGLAAHTDTQYF
TRBV4-3	TRBD2	TRBJ2-7	.	CASSQGLAEGVEQYF
TRBV7-9	.	TRBJ2-4	.	CAGEVPGPRAKNIQYF
TRBV19	.	TRBJ1-5	medium-sized	CGVGVYQPQHF
TRBV9	TRBD1	TRBJ1-2	.	CASSVDDRVANYGYTF
TRBV4-1	.	TRBJ2-6	.	CASSGEGVAGANVLTF
TRBV16	.	TRBJ2-1	.	CASSHTSYNEQFF
TRBV5-1	.	TRBJ2-2	.	CASSLVPSATGELFF
TRBV7-2	TRBD2	TRBJ2-7	medium-sized	CASTLAGGSYEQYF
TRBV27	TRBD2	TRBJ2-1	few	CASSLSGLAGLYNEQFF
TRBV28	.	TRBJ2-1	large	CASSFNEQFF
TRBV4-1	TRBD2	TRBJ2-1	medium-sized	CASSQLAGANYNEQFF
TRBV7-9	.	TRBJ2-5	.	CASSPVGGSQETQYF
TRBV27	.	TRBJ2-7	.	CASSPAPGRSYEQYF
TRBV29-1	.	TRBJ1-2	.	CSVEVEGSFRYGYTF
TRBV6-5	.	TRBJ1-2	.	CASSYEAPRPYGYTF
TRBV7-3	TRBD1	TRBJ2-5	few	CASSLLGRTGVQETQYF
TRBV6-5	TRBD2	TRBJ2-5	few	CASSLSRREGFETQYF
TRBV30	.	TRBJ2-2	.	CAWSPPGELFF
TRBV5-6	TRBD1	TRBJ2-5	medium-sized	CASSYGTGGWETQYF
TRBV27	.	TRBJ1-2	once	CASSLIGTFYGYTF
TRBV10-2	TRBD1	TRBJ2-2	medium-sized	CASLETGGTGELFF
TRBV4-1	TRBD2	.	.	CASSQVRTSSYEQYF
TRBV7-6	TRBD2	TRBJ2-7	.	CASSFLAGGPLAYEQYF
TRBV7-8	.	TRBJ2-7	medium-sized	CASSFRMREHEQYF